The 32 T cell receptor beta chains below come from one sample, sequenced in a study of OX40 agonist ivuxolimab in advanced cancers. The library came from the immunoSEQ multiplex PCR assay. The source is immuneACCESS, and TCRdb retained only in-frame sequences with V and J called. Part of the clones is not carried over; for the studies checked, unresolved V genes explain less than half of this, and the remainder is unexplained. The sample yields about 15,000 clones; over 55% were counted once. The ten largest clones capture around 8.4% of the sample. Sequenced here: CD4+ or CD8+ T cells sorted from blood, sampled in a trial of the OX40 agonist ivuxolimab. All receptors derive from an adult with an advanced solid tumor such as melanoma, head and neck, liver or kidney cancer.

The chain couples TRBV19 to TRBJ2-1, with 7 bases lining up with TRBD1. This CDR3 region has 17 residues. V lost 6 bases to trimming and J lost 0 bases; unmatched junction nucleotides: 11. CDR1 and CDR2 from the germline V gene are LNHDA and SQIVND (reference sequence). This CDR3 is CASSTLIQGSSYNEQFF. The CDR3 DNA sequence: TGTGCCAGTAGCACTCTAATACAGGGGAGCTCCTACAATGAGCAGTTCTTC.

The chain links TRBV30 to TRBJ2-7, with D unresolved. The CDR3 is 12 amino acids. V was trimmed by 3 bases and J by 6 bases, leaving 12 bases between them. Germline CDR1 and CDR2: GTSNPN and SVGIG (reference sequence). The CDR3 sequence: CAWSVDNFEQYF. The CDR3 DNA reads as TGTGCCTGGAGCGTCGACAATTTCGAGCAGTACTTC.

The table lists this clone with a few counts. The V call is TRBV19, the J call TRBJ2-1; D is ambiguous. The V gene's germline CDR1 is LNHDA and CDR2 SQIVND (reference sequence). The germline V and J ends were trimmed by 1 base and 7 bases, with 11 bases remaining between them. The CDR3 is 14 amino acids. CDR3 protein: CASSIGFVGNEQFF. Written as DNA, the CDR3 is TGTGCCAGTAGTATAGGATTTGTGGGGAATGAGCAGTTCTTC.

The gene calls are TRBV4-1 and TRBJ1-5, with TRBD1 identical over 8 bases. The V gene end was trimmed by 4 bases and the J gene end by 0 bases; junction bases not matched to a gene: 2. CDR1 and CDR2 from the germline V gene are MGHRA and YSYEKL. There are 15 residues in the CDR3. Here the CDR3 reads CASSRGQGSNQPQHF. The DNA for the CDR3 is TGCGCCAGCAGCCGAGGACAGGGTAGCAATCAGCCCCAGCATTTT.

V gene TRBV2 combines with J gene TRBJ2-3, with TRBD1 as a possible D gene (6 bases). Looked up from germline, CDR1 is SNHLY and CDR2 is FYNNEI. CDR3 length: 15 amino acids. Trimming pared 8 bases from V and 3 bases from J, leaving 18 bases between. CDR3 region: CASGAWGPGTDTQYF. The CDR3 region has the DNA TGTGCCAGCGGTGCTTGGGGGCCGGGTACAGATACGCAGTATTTT.

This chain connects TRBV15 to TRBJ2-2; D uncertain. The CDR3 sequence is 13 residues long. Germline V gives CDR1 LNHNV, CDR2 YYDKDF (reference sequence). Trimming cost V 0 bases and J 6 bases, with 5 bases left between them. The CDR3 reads CATSREDAGELFF. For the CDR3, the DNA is TGTGCCACCAGCAGAGAAGACGCCGGGGAGCTGTTTTTT.

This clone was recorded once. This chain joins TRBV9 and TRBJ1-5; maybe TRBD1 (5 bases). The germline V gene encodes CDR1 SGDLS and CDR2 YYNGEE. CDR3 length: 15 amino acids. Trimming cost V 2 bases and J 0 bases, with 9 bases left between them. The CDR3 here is CASSVLTDSNQPQHF. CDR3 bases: TGTGCCAGCAGCGTCCTGACAGATAGCAATCAGCCCCAGCATTTT.

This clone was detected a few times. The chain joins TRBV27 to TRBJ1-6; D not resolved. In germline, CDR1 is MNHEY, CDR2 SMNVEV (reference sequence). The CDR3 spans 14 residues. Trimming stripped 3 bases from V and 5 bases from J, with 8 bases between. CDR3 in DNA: TGTGCCAGCAGTTTTAGTGGCAATAATTCACCCCTCCACTTT. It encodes CASSFSGNNSPLHF.

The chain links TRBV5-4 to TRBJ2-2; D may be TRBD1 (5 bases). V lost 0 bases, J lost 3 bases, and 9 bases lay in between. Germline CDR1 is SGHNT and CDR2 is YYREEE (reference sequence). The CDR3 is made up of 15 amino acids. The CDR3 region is CASSLVGAYTGELFF. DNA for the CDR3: TGTGCCAGCAGCTTGGTAGGGGCCTACACCGGGGAGCTGTTTTTT.

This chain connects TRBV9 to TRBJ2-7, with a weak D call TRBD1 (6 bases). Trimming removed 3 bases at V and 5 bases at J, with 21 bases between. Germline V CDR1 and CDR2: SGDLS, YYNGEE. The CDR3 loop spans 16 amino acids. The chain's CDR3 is CASSGGRGAYKDEQYF. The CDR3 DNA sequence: TGTGCCAGCAGCGGGGGGCGAGGGGCGTACAAGGACGAGCAGTACTTC.

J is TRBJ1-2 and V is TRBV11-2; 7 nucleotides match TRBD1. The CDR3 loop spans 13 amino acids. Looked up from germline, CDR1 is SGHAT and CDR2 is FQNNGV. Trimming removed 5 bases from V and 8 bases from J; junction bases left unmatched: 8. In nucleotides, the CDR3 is TGTGCCAGCAGCGGGCCCAGGGGGGTCGGCTACACCTTC. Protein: CASSGPRGVGYTF.

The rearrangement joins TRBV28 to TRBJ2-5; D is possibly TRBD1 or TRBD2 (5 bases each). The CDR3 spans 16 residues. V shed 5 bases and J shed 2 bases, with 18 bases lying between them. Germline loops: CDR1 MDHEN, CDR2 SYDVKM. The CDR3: CASSPPPRGAQETQYF. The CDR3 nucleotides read TGTGCCAGCAGTCCCCCTCCCCGGGGCGCGCAAGAGACCCAGTACTTC.

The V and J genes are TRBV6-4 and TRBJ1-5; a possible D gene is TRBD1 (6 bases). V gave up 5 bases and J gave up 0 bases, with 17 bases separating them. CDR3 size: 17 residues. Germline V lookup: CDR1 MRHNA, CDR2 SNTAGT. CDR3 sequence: CASSYPTGDHSNQPQHF. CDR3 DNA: TGTGCCAGCAGTTACCCGACAGGAGACCATAGCAATCAGCCCCAGCATTTT.

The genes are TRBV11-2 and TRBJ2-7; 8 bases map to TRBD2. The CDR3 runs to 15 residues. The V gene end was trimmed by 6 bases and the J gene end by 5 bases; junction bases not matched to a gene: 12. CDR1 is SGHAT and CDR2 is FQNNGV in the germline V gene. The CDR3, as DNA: TGTGCCAGCAGGCAACCGGGGGGGCCTTGGGACGAGCAGTACTTC. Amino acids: CASRQPGGPWDEQYF.

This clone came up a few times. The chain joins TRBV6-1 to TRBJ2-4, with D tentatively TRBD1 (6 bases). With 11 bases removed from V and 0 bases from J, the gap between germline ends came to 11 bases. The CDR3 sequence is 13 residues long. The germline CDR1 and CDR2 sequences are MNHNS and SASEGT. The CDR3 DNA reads TGTGCCTCCCAAGGGGGAGCCAAAAACATTCAGTACTTC. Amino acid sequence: CASQGGAKNIQYF.

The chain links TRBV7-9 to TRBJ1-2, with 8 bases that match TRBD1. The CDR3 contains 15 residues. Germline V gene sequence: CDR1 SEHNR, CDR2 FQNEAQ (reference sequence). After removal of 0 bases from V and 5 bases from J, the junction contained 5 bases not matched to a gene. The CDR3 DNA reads TGTGCCAGCAGCTTAGCGTCGACAGGGGTGTATGGCTACACCTTC. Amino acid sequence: CASSLASTGVYGYTF.

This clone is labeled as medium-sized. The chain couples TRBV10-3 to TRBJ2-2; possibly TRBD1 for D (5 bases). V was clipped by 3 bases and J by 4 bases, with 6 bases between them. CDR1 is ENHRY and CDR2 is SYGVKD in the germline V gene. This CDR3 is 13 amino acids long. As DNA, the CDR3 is TGTGCCATCAGTGACAGGGTCACCGGGGAGCTGTTTTTT. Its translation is CAISDRVTGELFF.

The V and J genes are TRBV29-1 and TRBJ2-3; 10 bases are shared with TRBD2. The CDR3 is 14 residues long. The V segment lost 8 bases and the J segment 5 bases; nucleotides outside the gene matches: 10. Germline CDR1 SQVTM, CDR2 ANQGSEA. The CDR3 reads CSSSWLAGEDTQYF. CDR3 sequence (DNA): TGCAGCTCCTCCTGGCTAGCGGGGGAAGATACGCAGTATTTT.

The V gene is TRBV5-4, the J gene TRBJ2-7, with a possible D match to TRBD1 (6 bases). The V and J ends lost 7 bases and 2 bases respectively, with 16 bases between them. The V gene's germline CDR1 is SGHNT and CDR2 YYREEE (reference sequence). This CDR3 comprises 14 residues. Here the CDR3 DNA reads TGTGCCAGCGCCCGGGACACCCGTCCCTACGAGCAGTACTTC. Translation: CASARDTRPYEQYF.

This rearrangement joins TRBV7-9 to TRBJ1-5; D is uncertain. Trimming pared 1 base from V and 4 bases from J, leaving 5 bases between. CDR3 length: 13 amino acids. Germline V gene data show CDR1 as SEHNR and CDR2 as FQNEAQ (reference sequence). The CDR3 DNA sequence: TGTGCCAGCAGCTTAGGGGTAAATCAGCCCCAGCATTTT. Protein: CASSLGVNQPQHF.

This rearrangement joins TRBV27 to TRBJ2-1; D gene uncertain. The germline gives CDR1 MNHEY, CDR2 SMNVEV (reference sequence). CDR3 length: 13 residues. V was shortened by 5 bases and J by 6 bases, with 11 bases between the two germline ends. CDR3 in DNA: TGTGCCAGCAGTACCTGGTGGGGCAATGAGCAGTTCTTC. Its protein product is CASSTWWGNEQFF.

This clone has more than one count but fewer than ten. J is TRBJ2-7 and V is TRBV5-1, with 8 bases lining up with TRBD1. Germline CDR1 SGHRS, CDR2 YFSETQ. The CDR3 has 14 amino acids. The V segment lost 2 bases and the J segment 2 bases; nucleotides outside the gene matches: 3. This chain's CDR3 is CASSLRDRPYEQYF. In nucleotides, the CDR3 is TGCGCCAGCAGCTTAAGGGACAGGCCCTACGAGCAGTACTTC.

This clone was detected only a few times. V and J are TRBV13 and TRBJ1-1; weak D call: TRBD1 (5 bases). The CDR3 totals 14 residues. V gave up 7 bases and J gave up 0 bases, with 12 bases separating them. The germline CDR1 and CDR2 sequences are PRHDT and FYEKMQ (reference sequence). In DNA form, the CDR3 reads TGTGCCAGCACCCCGGGACTTATGAACACTGAAGCTTTCTTT. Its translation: CASTPGLMNTEAFF. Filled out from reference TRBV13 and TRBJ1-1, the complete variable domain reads AAGVIQSPRHLIKEKRETATLKCYPIPRHDTVYWYQQGPGQDPQFLISFYEKMQSDKGSIPDRFSAQQFSDYHSELNMSSLELGDSALYFCASTPGLMNTEAFFGQGTRLTVV.

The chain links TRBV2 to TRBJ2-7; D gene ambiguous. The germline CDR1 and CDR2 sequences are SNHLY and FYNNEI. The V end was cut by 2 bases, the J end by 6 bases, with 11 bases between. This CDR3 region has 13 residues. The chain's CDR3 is CASSESWGSEQYF. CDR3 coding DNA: TGTGCCAGCAGTGAATCTTGGGGTTCCGAGCAGTACTTC.

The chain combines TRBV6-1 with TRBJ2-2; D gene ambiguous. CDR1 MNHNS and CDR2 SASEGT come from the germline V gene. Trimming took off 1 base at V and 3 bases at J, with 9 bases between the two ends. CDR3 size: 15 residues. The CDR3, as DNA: TGTGCCAGCAGTGAAGAGGGTTTCGACACCGGGGAGCTGTTTTTT. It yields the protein CASSEEGFDTGELFF.

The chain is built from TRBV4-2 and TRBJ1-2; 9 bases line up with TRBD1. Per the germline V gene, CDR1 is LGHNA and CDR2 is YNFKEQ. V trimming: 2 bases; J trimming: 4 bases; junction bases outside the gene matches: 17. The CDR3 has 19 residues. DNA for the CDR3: TGTGCCAGCAGCCAACCTCCGGGGCTGGGGACAGGGAATTTCTATGGCTACACCTTC. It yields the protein CASSQPPGLGTGNFYGYTF.

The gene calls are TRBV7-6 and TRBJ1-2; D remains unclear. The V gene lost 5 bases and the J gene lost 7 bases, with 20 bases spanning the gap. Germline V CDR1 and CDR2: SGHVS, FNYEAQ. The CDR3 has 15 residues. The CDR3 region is CASSEQQLFWGGYTF. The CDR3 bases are TGTGCCAGCAGCGAACAACAGCTTTTTTGGGGTGGCTACACCTTC.

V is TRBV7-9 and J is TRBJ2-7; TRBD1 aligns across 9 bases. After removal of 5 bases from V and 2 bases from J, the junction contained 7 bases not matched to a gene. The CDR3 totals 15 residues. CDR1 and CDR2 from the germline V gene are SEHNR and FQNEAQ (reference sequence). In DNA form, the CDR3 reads TGTGCCAGCAGCGCGCCGAGACAGGGGGCCTACGAGCAGTACTTC. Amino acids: CASSAPRQGAYEQYF.

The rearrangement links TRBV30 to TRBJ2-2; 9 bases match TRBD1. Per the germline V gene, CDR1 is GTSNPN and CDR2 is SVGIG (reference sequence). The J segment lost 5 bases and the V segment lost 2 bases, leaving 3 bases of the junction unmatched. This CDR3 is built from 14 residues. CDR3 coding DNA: TGTGCCTGGAGTTACGGGACAGGGACCGGGGAGCTGTTTTTT. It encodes CAWSYGTGTGELFF.

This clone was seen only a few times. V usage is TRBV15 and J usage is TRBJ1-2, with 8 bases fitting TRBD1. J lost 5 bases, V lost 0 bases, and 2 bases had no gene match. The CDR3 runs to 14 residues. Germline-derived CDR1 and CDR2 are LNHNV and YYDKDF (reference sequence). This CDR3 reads CATSRDRQGYGYTF. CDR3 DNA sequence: TGTGCCACCAGCAGAGACCGACAGGGGTATGGCTACACCTTC.

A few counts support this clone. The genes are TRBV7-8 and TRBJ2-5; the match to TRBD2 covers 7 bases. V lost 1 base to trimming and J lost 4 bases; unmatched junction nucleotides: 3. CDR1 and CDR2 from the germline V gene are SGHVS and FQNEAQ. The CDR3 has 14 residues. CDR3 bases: TGTGCCAGCAGCTTAGTCCCGGGAGGAGAGACCCAGTACTTC. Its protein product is CASSLVPGGETQYF. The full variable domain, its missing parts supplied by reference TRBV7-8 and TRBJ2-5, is GAGVSQSPRYKVAKRGQDVALRCDPISGHVSLFWYQQALGQGPEFLTYFQNEAQLDKSGLPSDRFFAERPEGSVSTLKIQRTQQEDSAVYLCASSLVPGGETQYFGPGTRLLVL.

CDR3 amino acids: CASSEVGLSNTEAFF. Written as DNA, the CDR3 is TGTGCCAGCAGCGAGGTCGGACTATCGAACACTGAAGCTTTCTTT. This chain uses TRBV13 with TRBJ1-1; D gene ambiguous. This CDR3 has 15 residues. Per germline, CDR1 PRHDT and CDR2 FYEKMQ (reference sequence). V dropped 5 bases and J dropped 1 base, with 14 bases sitting between them.